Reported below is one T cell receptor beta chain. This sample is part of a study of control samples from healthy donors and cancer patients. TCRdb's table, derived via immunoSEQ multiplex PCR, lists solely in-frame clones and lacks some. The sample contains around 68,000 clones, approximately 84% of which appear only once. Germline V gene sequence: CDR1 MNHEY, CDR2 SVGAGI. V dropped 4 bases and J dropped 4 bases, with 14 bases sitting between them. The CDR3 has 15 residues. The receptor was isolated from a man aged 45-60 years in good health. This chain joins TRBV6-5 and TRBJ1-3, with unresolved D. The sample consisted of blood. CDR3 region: CASSSGRVAGNTIYF. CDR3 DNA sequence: TGTGCCAGCAGTTCCGGCCGGGTCGCCGGAAACACCATATATTTT.